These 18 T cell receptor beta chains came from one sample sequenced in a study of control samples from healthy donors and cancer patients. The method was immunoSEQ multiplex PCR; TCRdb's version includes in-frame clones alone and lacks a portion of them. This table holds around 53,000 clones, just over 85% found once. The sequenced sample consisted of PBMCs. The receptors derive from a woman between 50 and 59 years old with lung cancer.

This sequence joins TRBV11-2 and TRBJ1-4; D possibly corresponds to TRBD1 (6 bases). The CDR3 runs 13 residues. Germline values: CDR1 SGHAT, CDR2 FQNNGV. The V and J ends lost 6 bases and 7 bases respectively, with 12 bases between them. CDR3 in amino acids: CASRHRDGEKLFF. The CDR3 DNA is TGTGCCAGCAGGCACAGGGACGGTGAAAAACTGTTTTTT.

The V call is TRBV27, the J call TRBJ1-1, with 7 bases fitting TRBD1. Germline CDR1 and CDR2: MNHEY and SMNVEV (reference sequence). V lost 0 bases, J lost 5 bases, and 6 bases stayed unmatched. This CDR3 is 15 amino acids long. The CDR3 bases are TGTGCCAGCAGTTTATCCAGGGGGGGGGCAACTGAAGCTTTCTTT. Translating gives CASSLSRGGATEAFF.

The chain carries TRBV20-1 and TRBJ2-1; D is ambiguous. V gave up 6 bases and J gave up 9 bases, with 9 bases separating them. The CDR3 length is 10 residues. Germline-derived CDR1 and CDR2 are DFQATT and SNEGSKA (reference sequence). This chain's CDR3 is CSAARPEQFF. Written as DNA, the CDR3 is TGCAGTGCAGCGAGACCTGAGCAGTTCTTC.

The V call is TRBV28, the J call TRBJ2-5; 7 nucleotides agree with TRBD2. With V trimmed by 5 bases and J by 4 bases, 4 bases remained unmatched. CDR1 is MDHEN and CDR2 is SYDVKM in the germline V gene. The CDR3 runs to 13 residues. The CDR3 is CASSPGGSETQYF. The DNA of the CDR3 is TGTGCCAGCAGTCCCGGGGGGTCAGAGACCCAGTACTTC. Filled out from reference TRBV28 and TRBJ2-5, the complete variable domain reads DVKVTQSSRYLVKRTGEKVFLECVQDMDHENMFWYRQDPGLGLRLIYFSYDVKMKEKGDIPEGYSVSREKKERFSLILESASTNQTSMYLCASSPGGSETQYFGPGTRLLVL.

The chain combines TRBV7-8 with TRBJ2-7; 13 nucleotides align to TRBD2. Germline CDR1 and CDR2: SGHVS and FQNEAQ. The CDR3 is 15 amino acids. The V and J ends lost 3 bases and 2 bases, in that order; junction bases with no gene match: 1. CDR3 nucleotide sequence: TGTGCCAGCAGCTTTGGGACTAGCGGGACCTACGAGCAGTACTTC. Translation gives CASSFGTSGTYEQYF.

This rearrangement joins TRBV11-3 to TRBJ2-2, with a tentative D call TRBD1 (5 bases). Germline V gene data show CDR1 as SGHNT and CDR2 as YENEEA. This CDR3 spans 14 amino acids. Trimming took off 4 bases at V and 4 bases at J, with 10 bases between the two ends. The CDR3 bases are TGTGCCAGCAGCTCCCAGGGAATCACCGGGGAGCTGTTTTTT. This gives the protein CASSSQGITGELFF. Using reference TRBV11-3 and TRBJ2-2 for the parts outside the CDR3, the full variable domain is EAGVVQSPRYKIIEKKQPVAFWCNPISGHNTLYWYLQNLGQGPELLIRYENEEAVDDSQLPKDRFSAERLKGVDSTLKIQPAELGDSAVYLCASSSQGITGELFFGEGSRLTVL.

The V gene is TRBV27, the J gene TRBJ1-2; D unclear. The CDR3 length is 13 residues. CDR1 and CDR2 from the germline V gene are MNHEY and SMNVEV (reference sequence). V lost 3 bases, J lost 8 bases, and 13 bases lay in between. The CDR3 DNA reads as TGTGCCAGCAGTTTCGGACGGTTTCAAGGCTACACCTTC. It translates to CASSFGRFQGYTF.

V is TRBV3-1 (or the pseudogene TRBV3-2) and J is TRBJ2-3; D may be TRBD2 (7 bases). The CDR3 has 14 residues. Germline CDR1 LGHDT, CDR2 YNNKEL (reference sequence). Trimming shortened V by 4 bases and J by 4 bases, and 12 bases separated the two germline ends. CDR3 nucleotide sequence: TGTGCCAGCAGCCGACGGGGGGCATCAGATACGCAGTATTTT. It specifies CASSRRGASDTQYF.

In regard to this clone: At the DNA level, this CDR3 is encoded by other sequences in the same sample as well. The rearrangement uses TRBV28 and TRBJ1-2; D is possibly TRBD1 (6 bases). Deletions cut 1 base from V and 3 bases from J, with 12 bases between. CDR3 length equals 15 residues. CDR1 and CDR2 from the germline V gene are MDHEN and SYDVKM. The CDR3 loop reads CASSLSGGSDYGYTF. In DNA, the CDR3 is TGTGCCAGCAGTTTATCGGGGGGCTCAGACTATGGCTACACCTTC.

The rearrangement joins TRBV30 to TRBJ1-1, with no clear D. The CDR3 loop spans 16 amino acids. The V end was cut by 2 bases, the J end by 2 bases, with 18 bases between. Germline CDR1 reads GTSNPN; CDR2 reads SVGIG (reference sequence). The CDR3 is CAWSPPKVAGNTEAFF. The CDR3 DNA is TGTGCCTGGAGTCCGCCAAAAGTTGCTGGTAACACTGAAGCTTTCTTT.

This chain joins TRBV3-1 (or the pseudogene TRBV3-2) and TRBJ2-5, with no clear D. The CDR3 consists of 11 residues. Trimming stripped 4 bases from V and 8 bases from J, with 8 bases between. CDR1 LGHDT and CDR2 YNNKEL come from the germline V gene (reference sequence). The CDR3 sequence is CASSLLLTQYF. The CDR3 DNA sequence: TGTGCCAGCAGCCTCCTGCTTACCCAGTACTTC.

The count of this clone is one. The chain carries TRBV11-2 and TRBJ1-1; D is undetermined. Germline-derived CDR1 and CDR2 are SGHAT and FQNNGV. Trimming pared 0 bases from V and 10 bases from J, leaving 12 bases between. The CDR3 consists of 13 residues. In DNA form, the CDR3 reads TGTGCCAGCAGCTTAGATCCGGTAGGGCGAGCTTTCTTT. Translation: CASSLDPVGRAFF.

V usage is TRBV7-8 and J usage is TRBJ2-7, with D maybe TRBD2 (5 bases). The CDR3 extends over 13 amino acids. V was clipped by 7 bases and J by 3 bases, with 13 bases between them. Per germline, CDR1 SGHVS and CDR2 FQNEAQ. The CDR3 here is CASTPRENYEQYF. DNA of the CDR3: TGTGCCAGCACCCCAAGGGAGAACTACGAGCAGTACTTC.

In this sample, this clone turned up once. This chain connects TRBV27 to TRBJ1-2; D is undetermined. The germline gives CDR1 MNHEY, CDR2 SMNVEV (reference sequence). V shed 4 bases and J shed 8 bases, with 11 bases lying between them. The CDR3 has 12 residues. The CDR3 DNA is TGTGCCAGCAGTTCAAACATGGGGGGCTACACCTTC. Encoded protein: CASSSNMGGYTF.

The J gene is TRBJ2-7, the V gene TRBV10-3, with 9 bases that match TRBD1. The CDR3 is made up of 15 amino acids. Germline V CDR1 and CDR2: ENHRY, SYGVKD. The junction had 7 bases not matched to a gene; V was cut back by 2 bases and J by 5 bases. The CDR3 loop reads CAISEEGTGRNEQYF. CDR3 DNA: TGTGCCATCAGTGAGGAGGGGACAGGGCGAAACGAGCAGTACTTC.

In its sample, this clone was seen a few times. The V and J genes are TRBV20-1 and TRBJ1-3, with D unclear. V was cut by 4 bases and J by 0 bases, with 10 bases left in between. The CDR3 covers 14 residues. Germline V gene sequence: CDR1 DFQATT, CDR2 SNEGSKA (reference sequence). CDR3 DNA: TGCAGTGCTACTGACGGACGCTCTGGAAACACCATATATTTT. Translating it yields CSATDGRSGNTIYF.

The CDR3, as DNA: TGTGCCAGCACTCTAAGGGAAGGACGACTTTCCAATCAGCCCCAGCATTTT. Translated: CASTLREGRLSNQPQHF. The rearrangement uses TRBV28 and TRBJ1-5; D is ambiguous. This CDR3 comprises 17 residues. The V end was cut by 7 bases, the J end by 3 bases, with 22 bases between. From germline, CDR1 is MDHEN and CDR2 SYDVKM. Looking up the rest from reference TRBV28 and TRBJ1-5 gives the full variable domain: DVKVTQSSRYLVKRTGEKVFLECVQDMDHENMFWYRQDPGLGLRLIYFSYDVKMKEKGDIPEGYSVSREKKERFSLILESASTNQTSMYLCASTLREGRLSNQPQHFGDGTRLSIL.

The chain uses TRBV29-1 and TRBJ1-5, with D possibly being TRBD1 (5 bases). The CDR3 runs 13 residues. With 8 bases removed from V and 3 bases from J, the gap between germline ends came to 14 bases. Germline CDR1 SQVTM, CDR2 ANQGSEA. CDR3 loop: CSIIGTDNQPQHF. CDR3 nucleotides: TGCAGCATAATCGGGACGGACAATCAGCCCCAGCATTTT.